This is a list of T cell receptor beta chains from one sample in a study of PD-1 blockade in mismatch repair-deficient tumors. Generated by immunoSEQ multiplex PCR, the TCRdb table keeps only in-frame clones and is missing some. The sample yields under 50,000 clones, approximately 88% seen once. Sequences were derived from PBMCs, sampled around 38 weeks after starting pembrolizumab. The receptors stem from an adult with mismatch repair-deficient cancer. Each CDR3 is given with its conserved first and last residue. A D gene is named only where the DNA matches it firmly. The size of a clone is reported for some rows only, either as once, few or many, or as a class for expanded clones.

J gene,clone size,D gene,V gene,CDR3 DNA,CDR3 protein
TRBJ1-2,.,TRBD1,TRBV7-2,TGTGCCAGCAGCCCAAGGTTCGGGACAGCGGCTGAGGGCTACACCTTC,CASSPRFGTAAEGYTF
TRBJ2-3,.,TRBD2,TRBV9,TGTGCCAGCAGCGCCCCTCTAGCGGGAGGTGTAGATACGCAGTATTTT,CASSAPLAGGVDTQYF
TRBJ1-1,.,TRBD1,TRBV28,TGTGCCAGCAGTTCAGCAGGGGGACACACTGAAGCTTTCTTT,CASSSAGGHTEAFF
TRBJ2-2,.,TRBD2,TRBV2,TGTGCCAGCAGGCTACTAGCGGGCAGCACCGGGGAGCTGTTTTTT,CASRLLAGSTGELFF
TRBJ2-7,.,TRBD2,TRBV9,TGTGCCAGCAGCGTAACCCTAGCGGGACCTTACGAGCAGTACTTC,CASSVTLAGPYEQYF
TRBJ2-1,.,TRBD2,TRBV15,TGTGCCACCAGCAGACGGACTAGCGGGTACAATGAGCAGTTCTTC,CATSRRTSGYNEQFF
TRBJ2-7,.,.,TRBV12-5,TGTGCTAGTGGTTTGGTAGGAGGCAACGAGCAGTACTTC,CASGLVGGNEQYF
TRBJ1-2,.,.,TRBV6-1,TGTGCCAGCAGTGAGCGGGGTGGCTACACCTTC,CASSERGGYTF
TRBJ2-7,few,.,TRBV7-9,TGTGCCAGCAGCTTAGGAGGGCTAGCGCCCTTCGAGCAGTACTTC,CASSLGGLAPFEQYF
TRBJ1-5,.,.,TRBV7-2,TGTGCCAGCAGCCCCGACAGAGTCAATCAGCCCCAGCATTTT,CASSPDRVNQPQHF
TRBJ2-2,.,TRBD2,TRBV7-3,TGTGCCAGCAGTTCCAGGGCGGGAGAGAACACCGGGGAGCTGTTTTTT,CASSSRAGENTGELFF
TRBJ2-1,.,TRBD1,TRBV4-2,TGTGCCAGCAGCCGCACAGGGGTCGCCTACAATGAGCAGTTCTTC,CASSRTGVAYNEQFF
TRBJ1-3,.,.,TRBV9,TGTGCCAGCAGCGAGCGACCTGGAAACACCATATATTTT,CASSERPGNTIYF
TRBJ2-7,.,TRBD2,TRBV7-2,TGTGCCAGCAGCTTAGAGGGACTAGCTGTTATCGGCGAGCAGTACTTC,CASSLEGLAVIGEQYF
TRBJ2-1,.,TRBD2,TRBV4-1,TGCGCCAGCAGCCAAGGGCCTCCGCTAGCGGGAGGTAATGAGCAGTTCTTC,CASSQGPPLAGGNEQFF
TRBJ1-1,few,.,TRBV19,TGTGCCAGTACCCTTGGGGCAGCAGCTTTCTTT,CASTLGAAAFF
TRBJ1-6,.,.,TRBV19,TGTGCCAGTAGTATAGGATCGGTTAATTCACCCCTCCACTTT,CASSIGSVNSPLHF
TRBJ2-1,.,.,TRBV6-1,TGTGCCAGCAGTGCAGGACTAAGCCCATACAATGAGCAGTTCTTC,CASSAGLSPYNEQFF
TRBJ1-1,once,.,TRBV7-7,TGTGCCAGCAGCCCCCCGACAGGGAACACTGAAGCTTTCTTT,CASSPPTGNTEAFF
TRBJ2-2,.,TRBD2,TRBV5-1,TGCGCCAGCAGCCCGGGACTAGCGAACACCGGGGAGCTGTTTTTT,CASSPGLANTGELFF
TRBJ2-3,.,.,TRBV7-9,TGTGCCAGCAGCACCCCGGGATCAAGCACAGATACGCAGTATTTT,CASSTPGSSTDTQYF
TRBJ2-1,.,TRBD2,TRBV5-1,TGCGCCAGCAGCTTGGTCGTGGGAGGGATCGACAATGAGCAGTTCTTC,CASSLVVGGIDNEQFF
TRBJ2-5,.,TRBD2,TRBV7-3,TGTGCCAGCAGCTTCGCCGGACTAGCGGGAGAGACCCAGTACTTC,CASSFAGLAGETQYF
TRBJ1-1,once,.,TRBV6-5,TGTGCCAGCAGCCGCGAGGGCGATCTCATGACTGAAGCTTTCTTT,CASSREGDLMTEAFF
TRBJ2-1,.,TRBD2,TRBV18,TGTGCCAGCTCACCAGAACTAGCGGGAGGGAACAATGAGCAGTTCTTC,CASSPELAGGNNEQFF
TRBJ1-2,.,TRBD1,TRBV28,TGTGCCAGCAGTTTAAGTCCAGGGGGCGTCGATGGCTACACCTTC,CASSLSPGGVDGYTF
TRBJ2-5,.,.,TRBV29-1,TGCAGCGTTTCGCGGAGCCAAGAGACCCAGTACTTC,CSVSRSQETQYF
TRBJ1-1,.,.,TRBV27,TGTGCCAGCAGTTTAGGGCAGTATATCACTGAAGCTTTCTTT,CASSLGQYITEAFF
TRBJ2-6,once,.,TRBV27,TGTGCCAGCCAAACCCCAGGGTCTGGGGCCAACGTCCTGACTTTC,CASQTPGSGANVLTF
TRBJ2-7,.,TRBD2,TRBV10-3,TGTGCCATCAGTGATATTGGTGGCGGGAGTCGGTACGAGCAGTACTTC,CAISDIGGGSRYEQYF
TRBJ1-5,.,.,TRBV5-5,TGTGCCAGCAGCTTGGGCACAGGGCTGGGTCAGCCCCAGCATTTT,CASSLGTGLGQPQHF
TRBJ2-1,.,TRBD2,TRBV5-6,TGTGCCAGCAGCTTCGGTTGGACTAGCGGGAAGCATGAGCAGTTCTTC,CASSFGWTSGKHEQFF
TRBJ1-1,.,.,TRBV2,TGTGCCAGCAGGCCCGGACAGCCCCTTAACACTGAAGCTTTCTTT,CASRPGQPLNTEAFF
TRBJ2-3,.,.,TRBV7-3,TGTGCCAGCAGCTCGTTCACAGATACGCAGTATTTT,CASSSFTDTQYF
TRBJ2-7,.,TRBD1,TRBV5-1,TGCGCCAGCAGCCCAGGACAGGGTTCCTACGAGCAGTACTTC,CASSPGQGSYEQYF